The next 5 T cell receptor beta chains were all read from a single sample in a study of T cell responses to AZD1222 COVID-19 vaccine. Profiled with immunoSEQ multiplex PCR; TCRdb holds only in-frame clones, not every one. This sample carries approximately 180,000 clones, more than 80% of them seen once, and the ten largest clones take 2.6%. This sample comprised peripheral blood, obtained on day 0 of AZD1222 vaccination. The receptor set was obtained from an adult in good health.

V gene TRBV6-5 combines with J gene TRBJ1-4; D ambiguous. The germline gives CDR1 MNHEY, CDR2 SVGAGI. V lost 9 bases to trimming and J lost 5 bases, with 10 bases between them. This CDR3 has 12 residues. As DNA, the CDR3 is TGTGCCAGTGTCGGCTGGAATGAAAAACTGTTTTTT. It translates to CASVGWNEKLFF.

This sequence joins TRBV5-6 and TRBJ1-4, with no clear D. Germline assignment: CDR1 SGHDT and CDR2 YYEEEE. The CDR3 loop spans 15 amino acids. V lost 3 bases, J lost 7 bases, and 16 bases lay in between. The CDR3 nucleotides read TGTGCCAGCAGCTCCGGGCCCACGAGAGGTGAAAAACTGTTTTTT. The encoded protein is CASSSGPTRGEKLFF.

This rearrangement joins TRBV29-1 to TRBJ2-3, with D hard to call. Germline V gene lookup returns CDR1 SQVTM and CDR2 ANQGSEA. The CDR3 consists of 16 residues. V was trimmed by 0 bases and J by 5 bases, leaving 18 bases between them. This chain's CDR3 is CSVEDRFAESGDTQYF. CDR3 sequence (DNA): TGCAGCGTTGAAGATCGGTTCGCCGAATCCGGAGATACGCAGTATTTT.

The rearrangement uses TRBV6-5 and TRBJ2-3, with D perhaps TRBD2 (6 bases). This CDR3 is built from 13 residues. Trimming shortened V by 6 bases and J by 1 base, and 8 bases separated the two germline ends. In germline, CDR1 is MNHEY, CDR2 SVGAGI. CDR3 bases: TGTGCCAGCAGGCGGGGAGGCACAGATACGCAGTATTTT. Translating it yields CASRRGGTDTQYF.

The chain employs TRBV18 and TRBJ1-2; D gene uncertain. Per germline, CDR1 KGHSH and CDR2 LQKENI. Trimming took 3 bases from V and 1 from J, leaving 6 bases between them. The CDR3 has 13 residues. The CDR3 DNA reads TGTGCCAGCTCACCCATAGATAACTATGGCTACACCTTC. This translates into CASSPIDNYGYTF. Full variable domain (missing parts from reference TRBV18 and TRBJ1-2): NAGVMQNPRHLVRRRGQEARLRCSPMKGHSHVYWYRQLPEEGLKFMVYLQKENIIDESGMPKERFSAEFPKEGPSILRIQQVVRGDSAAYFCASSPIDNYGYTFGSGTRLTVV.